Ten or more counts support the clone carrying this T cell receptor (beta chain). Its antigen is not identified. What was amplified from RNA transcripts were TCR beta CDR3 regions. TCR CDR3 underwent first-round RT-PCR with the HTBI primer set. TCRdb processed the multiplex PCR reads anew with MiXCR; each CDR3 protein has one entry. The sample consists of about 400,000 distinct CDR3 sequences, around a sixth of them appearing once. This specimen belongs to a study of T cells in Graves' hyperthyroidism and ophthalmopathy. V was pared by 2 bases and J by 1 base, with 3 bases of the junction left unmatched. Germline V lookup: CDR1 DFQATT, CDR2 SNEGSKA (reference sequence). The CDR3 has 14 amino acids. Overall study results and limits: Ophthalmopathy, which appeared later, was predicted by the model a median about 6.8 months before onset.

The chain joins TRBV20-1 to TRBJ1-1; 8 bases are a match to TRBD1. The specimen was blood. The source of this sequence is a woman under 30 with Graves' hyperthyroidism. In DNA, the CDR3 is TGCAGTGCTAGACCTGGACAGGGGAACACTGAAGCTTTCTTT. It specifies CSARPGQGNTEAFF.